Following are 31 T cell receptor beta chains from one sample sequenced in a study of shared clonotypes between healthy human individuals. Assay used: immunoSEQ multiplex PCR; TCRdb lists only in-frame clones, some missing. The sample yields approximately 2,000,000 clones, over 85% seen once. Naive CD8 cells comprised CD45RO-negative, CCR7-positively selected cells, excluding terminally differentiated effector memory CD45RA+ cells. Input material: naive CD8+ T cells from PBMCs. These receptors came from a man in his late teens or twenties in good health. Some clones in this sample may be carry-over from other donors' samples.

The V and J genes are TRBV21-1 and TRBJ2-1; TRBD2, as called in the table, went unchecked against the DNA. TRBV21-1 is termed a pseudogene. This CDR3 has 13 amino acids. CDR3 sequence: CASSNDYYNEQFF. The CDR3, as DNA: TGTGCCAGCAGCAACGACTACTACAATGAGCAGTTCTTC.

In regard to this clone: Other DNA sequences in this sample translate to the same CDR3. The chain links TRBV4-1 to TRBJ2-7; D is ambiguous. Trimming stripped 3 bases from V and 2 bases from J, with 5 bases between. The germline gives CDR1 MGHRA, CDR2 YSYEKL. The CDR3 contains 12 residues. CDR3 residues: CASSQTTYEQYF. The DNA for the CDR3 is TGCGCCAGCAGCCAGACCACCTACGAGCAGTACTTC.

About this clone: The sample carries other DNA sequences with the same CDR3. The CDR3: CASSIPGNTIYF. As DNA, the CDR3 is TGTGCCAGTAGTATACCCGGAAACACCATATATTTT. The chain carries TRBV19 and TRBJ1-3; no clear D. Germline V lookup: CDR1 LNHDA, CDR2 SQIVND (reference sequence). This CDR3 contains 12 residues. Trimming shortened V by 2 bases and J by 4 bases, and 3 bases separated the two germline ends.

The gene calls are TRBV29-1 and TRBJ1-1; the match to TRBD1 covers 9 bases. The CDR3 length is 18 residues. The germline V gene encodes CDR1 SQVTM and CDR2 ANQGSEA. V was clipped by 4 bases and J by 1 base; unmatched bases: 16. The CDR3 DNA is TGCAGCGTTGTGTCCCCCCCCCAAGACAGGGGGAAGAACACTGAAGCTTTCTTT. The encoded protein is CSVVSPPQDRGKNTEAFF.

The rearrangement uses TRBV11-2 and TRBJ1-1; D is perhaps TRBD1 (6 bases). Between the trimmed V and J ends, which lost 0 bases and 6 bases, there was a span of 20 bases. The CDR3 totals 17 residues. Germline V gene lookup returns CDR1 SGHAT and CDR2 FQNNGV. DNA of the CDR3: TGTGCCAGCAGCTTAGATGGGAGGGGGATGAAACCCGCTGAAGCTTTCTTT. It translates to CASSLDGRGMKPAEAFF. Drawing the rest from reference TRBV11-2 and TRBJ1-1, the complete variable domain is EAGVAQSPRYKIIEKRQSVAFWCNPISGHATLYWYQQILGQGPKLLIQFQNNGVVDDSQLPKDRFSAERLKGVDSTLKIQPAKLEDSAVYLCASSLDGRGMKPAEAFFGQGTRLTVV.

The chain uses TRBV7-3 and TRBJ2-3, with TRBD2 identical over 11 bases. After removal of 5 bases from V and 1 base from J, the junction contained 5 bases not matched to a gene. CDR1 is SGHTA and CDR2 is FQGTGA in the germline V gene. The CDR3 length is 16 residues. Written as DNA, the CDR3 is TGTGCCAGCAGCACTACTAGCGGGAGAGGCACAGATACGCAGTATTTT. Translated: CASSTTSGRGTDTQYF. Using reference TRBV7-3 and TRBJ2-3 for the parts outside the CDR3, the full variable domain is GAGVSQTPSNKVTEKGKYVELRCDPISGHTALYWYRQSLGQGPEFLIYFQGTGAADDSGLPNDRFFAVRPEGSVSTLKIQRTERGDSAVYLCASSTTSGRGTDTQYFGPGTRLTVL.

The CDR3 DNA sequence: TGTGCCAGCAGCCGAACAGGGCCCGATGAAGCTTTCTTT. It codes for CASSRTGPDEAFF. The V gene is TRBV7-9, the J gene TRBJ1-1, with D tentatively TRBD1 (6 bases). Germline lookup yields CDR1 SEHNR and CDR2 FQNEAQ (reference sequence). The CDR3 loop spans 13 amino acids. The V gene lost 5 bases and the J gene lost 7 bases, with 14 bases spanning the gap.

This chain connects TRBV10-3 to TRBJ2-2; D ambiguous. Germline V gene sequence: CDR1 ENHRY, CDR2 SYGVKD. The CDR3 loop spans 12 amino acids. Trimming took off 8 bases at V and 3 bases at J, with 7 bases between the two ends. CDR3 loop: CAIWSDTGELFF. As DNA, the CDR3 is TGTGCCATCTGGTCCGACACCGGGGAGCTGTTTTTT.

The chain is built from TRBV28 and TRBJ1-2, with 8 bases identical to TRBD1. V lost 6 bases to trimming and J lost 7 bases; unmatched junction nucleotides: 10. This CDR3 is 14 amino acids long. Per the germline V gene, CDR1 is MDHEN and CDR2 is SYDVKM. The CDR3 loop is CASSPLGTGTGYTF. The DNA of the CDR3 is TGTGCCAGCAGCCCCCTTGGGACAGGTACTGGCTACACCTTC.

This clone was recorded once. This chain uses TRBV7-2 with TRBJ2-2; D remains unclear. The CDR3 spans 16 residues. Germline V gives CDR1 SGHTA, CDR2 FQGNSA. Trimming removed 6 bases from V and 0 bases from J, with 14 bases in between. The CDR3 DNA is TGTGCCAGCAGATTCGCACCATCTTCGAACACCGGGGAGCTGTTTTTT. Its protein is CASRFAPSSNTGELFF.

The rearrangement joins TRBV30 to TRBJ1-2; no clear D gene. Germline-derived CDR1 and CDR2 are GTSNPN and SVGIG (reference sequence). The CDR3 sequence is 12 residues long. V was pared by 5 bases and J by 5 bases, with 12 bases between. The CDR3 DNA sequence: TGTGCCTGGGAGCGGGCAGCTTATGGCTACACCTTC. It yields the protein CAWERAAYGYTF.

This chain uses TRBV9 with TRBJ2-7, with 9 bases lining up with TRBD1. CDR1 is SGDLS, CDR2 YYNGEE, per germline. V shed 0 bases and J 5 bases; nucleotides not matched to a gene: 6. The CDR3 length is 15 residues. Here the CDR3 reads CASSVAGTGLDEQYF. The CDR3 bases are TGTGCCAGCAGCGTAGCAGGGACAGGGTTGGACGAGCAGTACTTC. Variable domain in full (rest from reference TRBV9 and TRBJ2-7): DSGVTQTPKHLITATGQRVTLRCSPRSGDLSVYWYQQSLDQGLQFLIQYYNGEERAKGNILERFSAQQFPDLHSELNLSSLELGDSALYFCASSVAGTGLDEQYFGPGTRLTVT.

This chain uses TRBV18 with TRBJ2-6; D call uncertain. V shed 6 bases and J shed 3 bases, with 6 bases lying between them. The CDR3 runs 13 residues. Germline V gives CDR1 KGHSH, CDR2 LQKENI. CDR3 loop: CASSSLGANVLTF. The CDR3 region has the DNA TGTGCCAGCTCGTCACTTGGGGCCAACGTCCTGACTTTC.

The genes are TRBV5-6 and TRBJ2-5; TRBD1 matches 10 bases. This CDR3 has 16 residues. Germline CDR1 and CDR2: SGHDT and YYEEEE. Trimming took 4 bases from V and 10 from J; bases not matched to a gene: 16. This CDR3 is CASSTRQGAERPGQYF. The CDR3 DNA sequence: TGTGCCAGCAGCACCAGACAGGGGGCGGAAAGGCCCGGCCAGTACTTC. Full variable domain (missing parts from reference TRBV5-6 and TRBJ2-5): DAGVTQSPTHLIKTRGQQVTLRCSPKSGHDTVSWYQQALGQGPQFIFQYYEEEERQRGNFPDRFSGHQFPNYSSELNVNALLLGDSALYLCASSTRQGAERPGQYFGPGTRLLVL.

For the CDR3, the DNA is TGTGCCAGCAGCCAAGGCGTAGGGAGTCCGATCCCCTATGGCTACACCTTC. Its translation: CASSQGVGSPIPYGYTF. The rearrangement links TRBV14 to TRBJ1-2; no clear D gene. This CDR3 contains 17 residues. V was cut by 1 base and J by 4 bases, with 19 bases left in between. Germline lookup yields CDR1 SGHDN and CDR2 FVKESK.

This chain uses TRBV10-3 with TRBJ2-7; 7 bases are shared with TRBD1. The junction had 6 bases not matched to a gene; V was cut back by 4 bases and J by 0 bases. The CDR3 length is 15 residues. The germline CDR1 and CDR2 sequences are ENHRY and SYGVKD. The CDR3: CAISGGQSGSYEQYF. In DNA form, the CDR3 reads TGTGCCATCAGTGGGGGACAGTCGGGCTCCTACGAGCAGTACTTC.

The chain is built from TRBV28 and TRBJ2-1, with 8 bases lining up with TRBD2. Looked up from germline, CDR1 is MDHEN and CDR2 is SYDVKM. There are 18 residues in the CDR3. The V gene end was trimmed by 4 bases and the J gene end by 8 bases; junction bases not matched to a gene: 19. The CDR3 reads CASSSLPPREVNNDEQFF. In DNA, the CDR3 is TGTGCCAGCAGTTCCCTCCCCCCGCGGGAGGTCAACAATGATGAGCAGTTCTTC.

The genes are TRBV27 and TRBJ2-7, with D perhaps matching TRBD2 (5 bases). Trimming took off 2 bases at V and 7 bases at J, with 12 bases between the two ends. In germline, CDR1 is MNHEY, CDR2 SMNVEV (reference sequence). The CDR3 length is 13 residues. CDR3 region: CASSLRVGKEQYF. The CDR3 DNA reads TGTGCCAGCAGTTTACGGGTCGGGAAGGAGCAGTACTTC.

V gene TRBV27 combines with J gene TRBJ1-1; 8 bases are a match to TRBD1. The CDR3 is made up of 12 amino acids. Germline CDR1 reads MNHEY; CDR2 reads SMNVEV (reference sequence). V lost 8 bases and J lost 4; bases outside the gene matches: 3. The CDR3 sequence is CASHDRGTEAFF. CDR3 sequence (DNA): TGTGCCAGCCACGACAGGGGCACTGAAGCTTTCTTT.

The CDR3 reads CASRGQGADEQYF. CDR3 nucleotide sequence: TGTGCCAGTAGAGGACAGGGGGCGGACGAGCAGTACTTC. This chain links TRBV19 with TRBJ2-7, with TRBD1 matching over 11 bases. In germline, CDR1 is LNHDA, CDR2 SQIVND (reference sequence). This CDR3 contains 13 residues. V dropped 6 bases and J dropped 5; count of bases not matched to a gene: 3.

The chain couples TRBV27 to TRBJ2-7, with TRBD2 as a possible D gene (5 bases). Trimming left V 2 bases short and J 0 bases short, with 11 bases between. Germline V gene lookup returns CDR1 MNHEY and CDR2 SMNVEV (reference sequence). The CDR3 contains 15 residues. The CDR3 nucleotides are TGTGCCAGCAGTTTACGCGGGTTCTCCTCCTACGAGCAGTACTTC. Amino acids: CASSLRGFSSYEQYF.

The chain uses TRBV27 and TRBJ2-6; weak D call: TRBD2 (6 bases). Germline loops: CDR1 MNHEY, CDR2 SMNVEV (reference sequence). CDR3 length: 17 amino acids. V lost 2 bases, J lost 2 bases, and 13 bases lay in between. CDR3 DNA: TGTGCCAGCAGTTTAGGCGCGGGGCCTGCTGGGGCCAACGTCCTGACTTTC. Translating it yields CASSLGAGPAGANVLTF.

This chain uses TRBV2 with TRBJ2-7; tentative D call: TRBD2 (5 bases). The germline V gene has CDR1 SNHLY and CDR2 FYNNEI. The V and J ends lost 4 bases and 5 bases respectively, with 12 bases between them. The CDR3 contains 13 residues. The CDR3 nucleotides are TGTGCCAGCAGTGCCGGACGGGGTCACGAGCAGTACTTC. It is translated as CASSAGRGHEQYF. Combining the CDR3 with reference TRBV2 and TRBJ2-7 gives the whole variable domain EPEVTQTPSHQVTQMGQEVILRCVPISNHLYFYWYRQILGQKVEFLVSFYNNEISEKSEIFDDQFSVERPDGSNFTLKIRSTKLEDSAMYFCASSAGRGHEQYFGPGTRLTVT.

Comment on this clone: At the DNA level, this CDR3 is encoded by other sequences in the same sample as well. The V and J genes are TRBV5-1 and TRBJ2-7, with no clear D. Germline CDR1 reads SGHRS; CDR2 reads YFSETQ. This CDR3 has 15 amino acids. V dropped 3 bases and J dropped 0 bases, with 13 bases sitting between them. CDR3 region: CASSWTSGSSYEQYF. The DNA for the CDR3 is TGCGCCAGCAGCTGGACCTCCGGGTCCTCCTACGAGCAGTACTTC.

CDR3 DNA sequence: TGTGCCAGCAGTATGGACAGGGCCTCCTACGAGCAGTACTTC. Its protein product is CASSMDRASYEQYF. The genes are TRBV27 and TRBJ2-7; 8 positions match TRBD1. Trimming cost V 5 bases and J 0 bases; bases outside gene matches: 3. Germline CDR1 MNHEY, CDR2 SMNVEV (reference sequence). This CDR3 has 14 amino acids.

Points on this clone: Distinct nucleotide sequences in the sample also encode this CDR3. The genes are TRBV7-6 and TRBJ1-5; D not resolved. Germline assignment: CDR1 SGHVS and CDR2 FNYEAQ. The CDR3 is 14 residues long. Trimming removed 1 base from V and 1 base from J, with 5 bases in between. As DNA, the CDR3 is TGTGCCAGCAGCTTAGGTCCGAGCAATCAGCCCCAGCATTTT. This codes for CASSLGPSNQPQHF.

The J gene is TRBJ2-1, the V gene TRBV5-1, with 11 bases lining up with TRBD2. V was pared by 5 bases and J by 6 bases, with 7 bases of the junction left unmatched. Germline CDR1 and CDR2: SGHRS and YFSETQ. The CDR3 is made up of 15 amino acids. The CDR3 region is CASSSLAGGPNEQFF. CDR3 DNA: TGCGCCAGCAGTTCCTTAGCGGGAGGGCCCAATGAGCAGTTCTTC.

The chain employs TRBV9 and TRBJ2-7; D is undetermined. Germline values: CDR1 SGDLS, CDR2 YYNGEE. There are 14 residues in the CDR3. Trimming pared 0 bases from V and 0 bases from J, leaving 7 bases between. This chain's CDR3 is CASSVGMASYEQYF. CDR3 bases: TGTGCCAGCAGCGTAGGTATGGCCTCCTACGAGCAGTACTTC.

This rearrangement joins TRBV4-1 to TRBJ1-1; D not resolved. The germline V gene encodes CDR1 MGHRA and CDR2 YSYEKL. V was pared by 4 bases and J by 3 bases, with 12 bases between. The CDR3 length is 14 residues. The CDR3 DNA follows: TGCGCCAGCAGCCCGAGCCCGGGGTACACTGAAGCTTTCTTT. As protein: CASSPSPGYTEAFF.

The rearrangement links TRBV30 to TRBJ2-1; 10 nucleotides match TRBD2. Germline CDR1 is GTSNPN and CDR2 is SVGIG (reference sequence). V shed 0 bases, J shed 8 bases, and the junction held 7 bases outside the gene matches. The CDR3 extends over 15 amino acids. For the CDR3, the DNA is TGTGCCTGGAGTGTAGGTGCTAGCGGGAGACATGAGCAGTTCTTC. Translating gives CAWSVGASGRHEQFF.

The V gene is TRBV7-3, the J gene TRBJ2-3; TRBD2 agrees at 13 bases. Per germline, CDR1 SGHTA and CDR2 FQGTGA. After removal of 5 bases from V and 1 base from J, the junction contained 12 bases not matched to a gene. The CDR3 is 19 amino acids. The DNA of the CDR3 is TGTGCCAGCAGCCCGCAAAGGACTAGCGGGAGATCACGCACAGATACGCAGTATTTT. It encodes CASSPQRTSGRSRTDTQYF.